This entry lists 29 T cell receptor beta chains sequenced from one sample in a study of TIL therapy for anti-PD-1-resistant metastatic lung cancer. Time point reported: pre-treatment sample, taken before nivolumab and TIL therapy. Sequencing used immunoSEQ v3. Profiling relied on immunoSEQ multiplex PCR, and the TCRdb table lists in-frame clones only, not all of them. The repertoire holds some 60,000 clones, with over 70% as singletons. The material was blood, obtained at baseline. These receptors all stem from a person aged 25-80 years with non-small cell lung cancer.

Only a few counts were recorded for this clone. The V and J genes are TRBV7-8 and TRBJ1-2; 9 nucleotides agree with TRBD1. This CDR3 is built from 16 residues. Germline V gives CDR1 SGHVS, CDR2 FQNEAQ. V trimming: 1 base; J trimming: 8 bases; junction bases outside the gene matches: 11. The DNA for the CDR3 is TGTGCCAGCAGCTTAGTCCGTCCCGGGACAGGGTACGGCTACACCTTC. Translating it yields CASSLVRPGTGYGYTF.

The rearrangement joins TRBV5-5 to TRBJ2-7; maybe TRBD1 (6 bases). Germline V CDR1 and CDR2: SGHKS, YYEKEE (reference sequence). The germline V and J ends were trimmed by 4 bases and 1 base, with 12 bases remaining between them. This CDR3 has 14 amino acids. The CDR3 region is CASSPGGQSYEQYF. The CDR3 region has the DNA TGTGCCAGCAGCCCAGGAGGACAGTCCTACGAGCAGTACTTC.

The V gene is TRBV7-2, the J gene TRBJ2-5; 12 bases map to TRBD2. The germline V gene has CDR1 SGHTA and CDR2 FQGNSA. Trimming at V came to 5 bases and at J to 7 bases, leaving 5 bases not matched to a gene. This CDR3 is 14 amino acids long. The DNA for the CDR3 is TGTGCCAGCAGCCCCCAGACTAGCGGGGGGACCCAGTACTTC. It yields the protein CASSPQTSGGTQYF.

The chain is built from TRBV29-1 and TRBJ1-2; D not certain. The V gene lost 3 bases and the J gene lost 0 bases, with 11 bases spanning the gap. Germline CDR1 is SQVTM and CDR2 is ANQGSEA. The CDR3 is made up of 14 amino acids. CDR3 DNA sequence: TGCAGCGTTGATGGTTGGGATCCTAACTATGGCTACACCTTC. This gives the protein CSVDGWDPNYGYTF.

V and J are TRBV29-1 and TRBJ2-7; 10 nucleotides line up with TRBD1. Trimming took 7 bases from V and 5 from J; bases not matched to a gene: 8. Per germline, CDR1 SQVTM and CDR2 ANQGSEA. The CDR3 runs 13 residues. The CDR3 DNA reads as TGCAGCGCTCAGACAGGGGGCTTGGACGAGCAGTACTTC. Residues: CSAQTGGLDEQYF.

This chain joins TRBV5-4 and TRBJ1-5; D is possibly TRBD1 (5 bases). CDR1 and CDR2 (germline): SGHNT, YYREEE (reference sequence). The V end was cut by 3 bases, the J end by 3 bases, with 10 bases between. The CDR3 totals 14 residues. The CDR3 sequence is CASSSKGTNQPQHF. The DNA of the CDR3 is TGTGCCAGCAGCTCGAAGGGGACCAATCAGCCCCAGCATTTT. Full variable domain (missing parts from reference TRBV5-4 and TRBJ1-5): ETGVTQSPTHLIKTRGQQVTLRCSSQSGHNTVSWYQQALGQGPQFIFQYYREEENGRGNFPPRFSGLQFPNYSSELNVNALELDDSALYLCASSSKGTNQPQHFGDGTRLSIL.

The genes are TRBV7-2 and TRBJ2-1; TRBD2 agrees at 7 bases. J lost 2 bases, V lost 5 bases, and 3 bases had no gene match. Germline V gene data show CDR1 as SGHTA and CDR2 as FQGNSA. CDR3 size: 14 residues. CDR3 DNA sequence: TGTGCCAGCAGCCTGGGACTAACCTACAATGAGCAGTTCTTC. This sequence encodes CASSLGLTYNEQFF.

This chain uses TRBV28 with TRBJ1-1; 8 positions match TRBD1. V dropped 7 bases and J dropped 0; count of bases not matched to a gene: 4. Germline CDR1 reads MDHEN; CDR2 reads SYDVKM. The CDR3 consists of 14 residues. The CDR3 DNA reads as TGTGCCAGCAAACAGGGGGGAATGAACACTGAAGCTTTCTTT. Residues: CASKQGGMNTEAFF.

This CDR3 is CAWSRDRPYGYTF. In DNA, the CDR3 is TGTGCCTGGAGCAGAGACAGGCCCTATGGCTACACCTTC. The V gene is TRBV30, the J gene TRBJ1-2; D perhaps matches TRBD1 (6 bases). CDR3 length: 13 residues. The germline CDR1 and CDR2 sequences are GTSNPN and SVGIG (reference sequence). V dropped 3 bases and J dropped 4 bases, with 12 bases sitting between them.

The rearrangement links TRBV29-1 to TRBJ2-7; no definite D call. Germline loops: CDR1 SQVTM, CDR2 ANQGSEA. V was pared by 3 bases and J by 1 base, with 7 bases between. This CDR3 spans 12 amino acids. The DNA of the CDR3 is TGCAGCGTTGAGAAGGGTTCCTACGAGCAGTACTTC. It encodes CSVEKGSYEQYF.

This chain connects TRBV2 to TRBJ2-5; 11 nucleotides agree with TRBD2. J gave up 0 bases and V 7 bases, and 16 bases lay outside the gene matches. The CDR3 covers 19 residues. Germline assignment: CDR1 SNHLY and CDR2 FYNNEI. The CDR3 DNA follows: TGTGCCAGCATGGATCCACTAGCGGGAGAATTCCTCTACCAAGAGACCCAGTACTTC. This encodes CASMDPLAGEFLYQETQYF.

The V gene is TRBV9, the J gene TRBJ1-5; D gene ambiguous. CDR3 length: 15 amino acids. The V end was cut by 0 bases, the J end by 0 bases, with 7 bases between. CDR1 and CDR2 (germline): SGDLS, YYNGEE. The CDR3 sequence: CASSVDGYSNQPQHF. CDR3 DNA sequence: TGTGCCAGCAGCGTAGACGGATATAGCAATCAGCCCCAGCATTTT. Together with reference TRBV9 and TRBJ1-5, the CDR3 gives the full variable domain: DSGVTQTPKHLITATGQRVTLRCSPRSGDLSVYWYQQSLDQGLQFLIQYYNGEERAKGNILERFSAQQFPDLHSELNLSSLELGDSALYFCASSVDGYSNQPQHFGDGTRLSIL.

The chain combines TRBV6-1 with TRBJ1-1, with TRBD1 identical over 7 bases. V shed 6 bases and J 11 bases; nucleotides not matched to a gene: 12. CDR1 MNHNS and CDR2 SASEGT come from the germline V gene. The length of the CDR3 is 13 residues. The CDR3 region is CASSELTGVRAFF. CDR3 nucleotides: TGTGCCAGCAGCGAACTAACAGGGGTTCGGGCTTTCTTT.

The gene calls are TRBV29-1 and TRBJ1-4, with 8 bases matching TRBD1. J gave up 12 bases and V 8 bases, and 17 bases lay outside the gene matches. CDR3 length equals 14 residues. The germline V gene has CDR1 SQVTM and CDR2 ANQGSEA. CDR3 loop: CSSTGDSGTNELFF. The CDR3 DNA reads TGCAGCTCGACAGGGGATAGCGGGACTAACGAACTGTTTTTT.

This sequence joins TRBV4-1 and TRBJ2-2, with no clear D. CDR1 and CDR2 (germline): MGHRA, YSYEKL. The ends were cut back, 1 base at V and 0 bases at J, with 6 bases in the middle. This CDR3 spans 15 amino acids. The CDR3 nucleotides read TGCGCCAGCAGCCAAGCCAGCGCGAACACCGGGGAGCTGTTTTTT. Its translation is CASSQASANTGELFF.

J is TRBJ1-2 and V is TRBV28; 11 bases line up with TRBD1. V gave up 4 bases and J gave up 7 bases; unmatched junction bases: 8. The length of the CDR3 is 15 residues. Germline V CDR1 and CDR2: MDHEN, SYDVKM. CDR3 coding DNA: TGTGCCAGCAGTTCCGGGACAGGGGGATCTGTTGGCTACACCTTC. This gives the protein CASSSGTGGSVGYTF.

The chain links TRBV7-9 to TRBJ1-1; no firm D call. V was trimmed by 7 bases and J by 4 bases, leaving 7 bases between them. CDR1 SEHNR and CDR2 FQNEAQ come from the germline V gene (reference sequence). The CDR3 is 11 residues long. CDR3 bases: TGTGCCAGCACCCCCAGCACTGAAGCTTTCTTT. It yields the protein CASTPSTEAFF.

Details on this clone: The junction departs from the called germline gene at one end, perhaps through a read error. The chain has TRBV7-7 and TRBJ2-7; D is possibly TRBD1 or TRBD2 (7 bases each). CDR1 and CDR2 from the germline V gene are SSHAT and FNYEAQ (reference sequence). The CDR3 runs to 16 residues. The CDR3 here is CASSSRGGGPSYEQYF. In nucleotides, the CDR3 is TGTGCTAGCAGCTCCAGGGGGGGAGGGCCTTCTTACGAGCAGTACTTC.

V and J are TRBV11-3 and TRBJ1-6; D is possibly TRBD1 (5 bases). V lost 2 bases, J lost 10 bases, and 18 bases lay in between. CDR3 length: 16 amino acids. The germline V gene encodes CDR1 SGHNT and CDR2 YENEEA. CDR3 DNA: TGTGCCAGCAGCTTAAGCTCTTGGCAGGGAGGGTCACCCCTCCACTTT. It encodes CASSLSSWQGGSPLHF.

The DNA of the CDR3 is TGTGCCAGCAGCTCACCCCAGCGGGGGGGCCGTGGTGAGCAGTTCTTC. It codes for CASSSPQRGGRGEQFF. The J gene is TRBJ2-1, the V gene TRBV7-9; 10 bases are a match to TRBD2. The CDR3 has 16 amino acids. The J segment lost 9 bases and the V segment lost 4 bases, leaving 12 bases of the junction unmatched. The germline V gene has CDR1 SEHNR and CDR2 FQNEAQ (reference sequence).

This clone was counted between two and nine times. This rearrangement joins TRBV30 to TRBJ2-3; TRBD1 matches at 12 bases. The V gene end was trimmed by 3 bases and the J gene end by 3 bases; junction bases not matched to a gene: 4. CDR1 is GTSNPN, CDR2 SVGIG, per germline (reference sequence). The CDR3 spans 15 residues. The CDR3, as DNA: TGTGCCTGGAGCCCGGGACAGGGGGCAACAGATACGCAGTATTTT. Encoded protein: CAWSPGQGATDTQYF.

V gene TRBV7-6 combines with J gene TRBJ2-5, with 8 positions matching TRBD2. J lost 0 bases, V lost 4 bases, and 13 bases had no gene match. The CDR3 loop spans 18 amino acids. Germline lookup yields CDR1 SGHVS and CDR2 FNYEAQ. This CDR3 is CASSSDPGGPRYQETQYF. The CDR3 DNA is TGTGCCAGCAGCTCAGATCCGGGGGGGCCCCGGTACCAAGAGACCCAGTACTTC.

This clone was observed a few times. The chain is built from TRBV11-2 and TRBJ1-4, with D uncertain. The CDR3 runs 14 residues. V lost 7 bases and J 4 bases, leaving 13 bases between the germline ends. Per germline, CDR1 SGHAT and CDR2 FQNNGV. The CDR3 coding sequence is TGTGCCAGCACCCCGGGGTACTATAATGAAAAACTGTTTTTT. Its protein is CASTPGYYNEKLFF.

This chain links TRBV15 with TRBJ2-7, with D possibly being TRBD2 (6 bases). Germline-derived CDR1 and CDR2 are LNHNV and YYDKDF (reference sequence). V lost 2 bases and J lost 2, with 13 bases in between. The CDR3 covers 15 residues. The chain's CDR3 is CATSRTGTGTYEQYF. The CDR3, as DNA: TGTGCCACCAGCAGAACCGGGACTGGGACCTACGAGCAGTACTTC. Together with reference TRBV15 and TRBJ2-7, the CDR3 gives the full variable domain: DAMVIQNPRYQVTQFGKPVTLSCSQTLNHNVMYWYQQKSSQAPKLLFHYYDKDFNNEADTPDNFQSRRPNTSFCFLDIRSPGLGDTAMYLCATSRTGTGTYEQYFGPGTRLTVT.

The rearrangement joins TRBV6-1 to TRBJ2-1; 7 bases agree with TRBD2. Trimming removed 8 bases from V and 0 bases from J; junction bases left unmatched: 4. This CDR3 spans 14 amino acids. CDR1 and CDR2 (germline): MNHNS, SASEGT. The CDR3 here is CASEGGSSYNEQFF. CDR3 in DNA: TGTGCCAGCGAGGGCGGGAGCTCCTACAATGAGCAGTTCTTC.

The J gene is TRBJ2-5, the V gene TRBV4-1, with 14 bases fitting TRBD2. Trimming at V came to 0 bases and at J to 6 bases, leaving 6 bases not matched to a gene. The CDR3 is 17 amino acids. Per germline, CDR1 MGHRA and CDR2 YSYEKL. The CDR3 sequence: CASSQERTSGGRKTQYF. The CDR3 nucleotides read TGCGCCAGCAGCCAAGAACGGACTAGCGGGGGGAGAAAGACCCAGTACTTC.

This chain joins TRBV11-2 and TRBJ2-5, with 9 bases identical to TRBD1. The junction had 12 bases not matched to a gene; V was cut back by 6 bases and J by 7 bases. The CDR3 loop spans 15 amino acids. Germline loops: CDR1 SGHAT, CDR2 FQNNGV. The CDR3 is CASRYTGGASVTQYF. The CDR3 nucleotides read TGTGCCAGCAGATATACAGGGGGCGCGTCGGTGACCCAGTACTTC.

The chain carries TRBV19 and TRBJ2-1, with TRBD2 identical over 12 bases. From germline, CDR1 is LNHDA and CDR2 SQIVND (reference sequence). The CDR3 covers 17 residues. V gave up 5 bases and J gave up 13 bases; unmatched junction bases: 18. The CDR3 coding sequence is TGTGCCAGTAGTGAGACAGGGGATCACCTAGCGGGGGGGCGACAGTTCTTC. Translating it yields CASSETGDHLAGGRQFF.

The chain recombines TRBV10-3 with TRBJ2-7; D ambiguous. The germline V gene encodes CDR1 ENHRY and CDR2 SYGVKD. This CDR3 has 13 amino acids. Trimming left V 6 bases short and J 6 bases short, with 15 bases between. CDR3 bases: TGTGCCATCAGAATAGATCTTCGACTCGAGCAGTACTTC. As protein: CAIRIDLRLEQYF.